This TCR beta chain was identified in a study of blood T cell repertoires in COVID-19. Study details: The origin of the acute and convalescent COVID-19 samples was the United States, Italy and Spain. The analysed material was cDNA or gDNA that came from T cells, B-cell-depleted T cells, or PBMCs.

Per the study methods: Amplification of reference gene primers provided the estimated nucleated cell counts. Generated by immunoSEQ multiplex PCR, the TCRdb table keeps only in-frame clones and is missing some. V, J and clone size were drawn from that table, and D and trimming were deduced from the DNA. The sample holds 150,000 to 200,000 clones; about 88% are singletons and the top ten take around 4.8%. The length of the CDR3 is 14 residues. Germline CDR1 is SNHLY and CDR2 is FYNNEI. Deletions cut 7 bases from V and 2 bases from J, with 15 bases between. V is TRBV2 and J is TRBJ2-7; possible D gene TRBD2, 5 bases. Source material: peripheral blood. The receptor was isolated from a human donor in a cohort sampled during active COVID-19. This CDR3 is CASTEGSPPYEQYF. The CDR3, as DNA: TGTGCCAGCACCGAGGGCAGTCCGCCCTACGAGCAGTACTTC.